Below, one T cell receptor (beta chain) is given with its context. The target antigen is unknown. Some clones are missing from TCRdb's copy, which holds only in-frame ones; the method was immunoSEQ multiplex PCR. The table lists about 120,000 clones, roughly nine tenths of them singletons. The CDR3 length is 17 residues. V lost 3 bases to trimming and J lost 2 bases; unmatched junction nucleotides: 10. CDR1 and CDR2 (germline): LNHDA, SQIVND (reference sequence). This specimen belongs to a study of cytomegalovirus exposure and HLA in healthy donors. The study's findings and limits: Researchers catalogued 150 or so TCR beta chains as cytomegalovirus-associated.

The chain couples TRBV19 to TRBJ2-1; 7 bases line up with TRBD2. Source material: PBMCs. This sequence originates from a woman between 18 and 29 years old in good health and CMV-seronegative. The CDR3 bases are TGTGCCAGTAGTATTTCATCAGCGGGATCCCCCTACAATGAGCAGTTCTTC. It translates to CASSISSAGSPYNEQFF.